This T cell receptor beta chain emerged from a study of post-analysis software for immune sequencing data. This clonotype was detected only a few times. The antigen remains undetermined. Incorporated into the TCR beta cDNA libraries were unique molecular identifiers, which served to reduce PCR and sequencing biases. When about 0.95 to 10 million T cells were used, they gave approximately 530,000 cDNA molecules. TCRdb reanalysed the PCR reads using MiXCR and keeps one entry per CDR3 protein. The profile shows 750,000 to 950,000 distinct CDR3 sequences, approximately 44% of them singletons. CDR1 and CDR2 from the germline V gene are MNHEY and SMNVEV (reference sequence). The CDR3 loop spans 13 amino acids. Overall study findings and caveats: The five TRBV segments detected at higher frequency in patients than in controls included TRBV5-6, TRBV5-1 and TRBV20-1. Normalized Chao1 diversity was significantly reduced in patients versus controls.

This clonotype was obtained from a girl aged 5 to 17 with multiple sclerosis. Sequencing was done on a sample of blood. The V call is TRBV27, the J call TRBJ2-5, with TRBD1 as a possible D gene (6 bases). With the DNA end fitting TRBJ2-7 better, the J assignment may be wrong. The CDR3 sequence: CASGFRGRNEQYF. The CDR3 DNA follows: TGTGCCAGCGGATTCAGGGGAAGGAACGAGCAGTACTTC.